The 8 T cell receptor beta chains below all came from one sample that was sequenced in a study of regulatory T cells in long-lasting Graves disease (dated by TCRdb to the early 2020s). The time point tag for this specimen amounts to: persistent/refractory GD, antithyroid drugs over 5 years with positive TRAb. For both TCR sequencing and RNA sequencing, RNA was extracted from PBMCs in TRIzol. The library was obtained by multiplex PCR. Sequenced using an Illumina HiSeq 4000. iRepertoire HTBI primers and Arm-PCR amplification of CDR3 regions were used to construct TCR beta libraries. Through fastp at Q25 and MiXCR, TCRdb rebuilt clones from the public reads, retaining in-frame beta chains. Rows are unified per CDR3 protein, each entry keeping the most common DNA and genes. The sample table holds roughly 300,000 distinct CDR3 sequences, of which around a fifth were seen once. The ten top clones hold less than 35% of the sample.

The sequenced sample was peripheral blood mononuclear cells (PBMCs), obtained when the disease was refractory, from a patient treated with antithyroid drugs. These TCRs come from a female donor with Graves disease.

This clonotype showed up many times. The chain combines TRBV24-1 with TRBJ1-2; TRBD1 aligns across 8 bases. Germline V gene lookup returns CDR1 KGHDR and CDR2 SFDVKD. V trimming: 4 bases; J trimming: 7 bases; junction bases outside the gene matches: 7. The CDR3 covers 14 residues. This CDR3 reads CATSDIDRGSGYTF. CDR3 DNA: TGTGCCACCAGTGACATCGACAGGGGATCTGGCTACACCTTC.

This clonotype was recorded a few times. The DNA for the CDR3 is TGTGCCAGTATTTCAATATGGGGAGCTACTGAAGCTTTCTTT. As protein: CASISIWGATEAFF. V and J are TRBV19 and TRBJ1-1; no firm D call. Germline V gives CDR1 LNHDA, CDR2 SQIVND (reference sequence). The CDR3 is 14 amino acids. The V end lost 7 bases, the J end lost 5 bases, and 17 bases lay between the germline ends.

This clonotype came up many times. The chain uses TRBV12-3 or TRBV12-4 and TRBJ1-2; 8 bases are a match to TRBD1. After removal of 5 bases from V and 4 bases from J, the junction contained 9 bases not matched to a gene. CDR3 length equals 15 residues. Written as DNA, the CDR3 is TGTGCCAGCAGTACTCGACAGGGGCGATCCTATGGCTACACCTTC. Its protein is CASSTRQGRSYGYTF.

There are many counts of this clonotype. J is TRBJ2-7 and V is TRBV6-5, with TRBD2 matching over 13 bases. V was clipped by 0 bases and J by 7 bases; unmatched bases: 6. Looked up from germline, CDR1 is MNHEY and CDR2 is SVGAGI. The CDR3 is made up of 16 amino acids. Here the CDR3 DNA reads TGTGCCAGCAGTTACTCCGGACTAGCGGGGGCCTGGGAGCAGTACTTC. Translating it yields CASSYSGLAGAWEQYF.

In its sample, this clonotype was seen a few times. The chain's CDR3 is CASSQEYRGRTEAFF. In nucleotides, the CDR3 is TGTGCCAGCAGCCAAGAGTATCGGGGAAGGACTGAAGCTTTCTTT. This chain joins TRBV4-2 and TRBJ1-1; D remains unclear. The CDR3 runs 15 residues. Germline values: CDR1 LGHNA, CDR2 YNFKEQ. V gave up 0 bases and J gave up 5 bases, with 13 bases separating them.

This clonotype occurred many times. The rearrangement uses TRBV11-2 and TRBJ1-5, with a possible D match to TRBD1 (5 bases). The CDR3 has 15 amino acids. Trimming removed 5 bases from V and 7 bases from J, with 18 bases in between. CDR1 SGHAT and CDR2 FQNNGV come from the germline V gene. Here the CDR3 reads CASSNYGGGGQPQHF. The CDR3 coding sequence is TGTGCCAGCAGCAACTACGGGGGGGGTGGCCAGCCCCAGCATTTT.

This chain links TRBV6-1 with TRBJ2-3, with 8 nucleotides matching TRBD1. V dropped 7 bases and J dropped 6; count of bases not matched to a gene: 9. Germline CDR1 MNHNS, CDR2 SASEGT. CDR3 length: 14 residues. CDR3 in amino acids: CASTRTGSSDTQYF. CDR3 nucleotides: TGTGCCAGCACAAGGACAGGGTCTTCCGATACGCAGTATTTT.

This sequence joins TRBV24-1 and TRBJ2-1; 7 nucleotides align to TRBD2. CDR1 and CDR2 from the germline V gene are KGHDR and SFDVKD. This CDR3 region has 15 residues. V lost 5 bases and J lost 0; bases outside the gene matches: 3. The CDR3 is CATSGEGNSYNEQFF. The CDR3, as DNA: TGTGCCACCAGTGGGGAGGGCAACTCCTACAATGAGCAGTTCTTC.